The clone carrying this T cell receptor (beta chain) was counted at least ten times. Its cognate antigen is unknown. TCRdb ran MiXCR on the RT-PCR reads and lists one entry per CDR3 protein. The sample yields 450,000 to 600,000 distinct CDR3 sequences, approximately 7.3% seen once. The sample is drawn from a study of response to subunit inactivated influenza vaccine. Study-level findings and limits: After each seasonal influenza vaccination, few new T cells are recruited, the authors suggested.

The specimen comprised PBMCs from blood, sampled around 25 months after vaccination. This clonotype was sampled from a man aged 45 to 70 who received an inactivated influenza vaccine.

In DNA, the CDR3 is TGTGCCAGCAGTGAAAATAGACTGGGGGGCTACACCTTC. Protein product: CASSENRLGGYTF. This chain joins TRBV25-1 and TRBJ1-2; the D is unclear. This CDR3 is 13 amino acids long. Germline CDR1 reads MGHDK; CDR2 reads SYGVNS. The ends were cut back, 2 bases at V and 8 bases at J, with 12 bases in the middle.